Listed below are T cell receptor beta chains from one sample, sequenced in a study of T cell responses to AZD1222 COVID-19 vaccine. Method: immunoSEQ multiplex PCR; TCRdb's copy keeps in-frame clones and lacks some. This sample has about 62,000 clones, with about 70% found just once. Here the sequenced sample was peripheral blood, taken on day 0 of AZD1222 vaccination. Receptors were obtained from an adult in good health. Both conserved end residues are part of each CDR3. D genes are given only for firm matches. Rows give clone size only sometimes, using once, few, many, or a class for an expanded clone.

d_gene	j_gene	v_gene	abundance	CDR3nt	CDR3aa
TRBD1	TRBJ1-2	TRBV27	few	TGTGCCAGCAGTTTAGGGGACAGGGTTGGCTACACCTTC	CASSLGDRVGYTF
.	TRBJ1-5	TRBV12-3/TRBV12-4	.	TGTGCCAGCGGACCCACCAATCAGCCCCAGCATTTT	CASGPTNQPQHF
.	TRBJ2-1	TRBV7-9	few	TGTGCCAGCAGCCCGCCGGCGGGGCCCTCCTACAATGAGCAGTTCTTC	CASSPPAGPSYNEQFF
TRBD1	TRBJ1-1	TRBV6-5	.	TGTGCCAGCAGACAGGGGGGACCGAACACTGAAGCTTTCTTT	CASRQGGPNTEAFF
TRBD1	TRBJ2-1	TRBV3-1/TRBV3-2	.	TGTGCCAGCAGCATATACAGGGGGAATGAGCAGTTCTTC	CASSIYRGNEQFF
.	TRBJ2-2	TRBV5-4	.	TGTGCCAGCAGCCTAGGAGGGGGGCTTGCGACCGGGGAGCTGTTTTTT	CASSLGGGLATGELFF
.	TRBJ2-3	TRBV7-8	.	TGTGCCAGCAGCTCCACACCGGAGGGCCGATCCACAGATACGCAGTATTTT	CASSSTPEGRSTDTQYF
.	TRBJ1-2	TRBV7-2	.	TGTGCCAGCAGCCCTCAGGACACCGTTTCCTTC	CASSPQDTVSF
TRBD1	TRBJ2-7	TRBV10-3	.	TGTGCCATCAGTGAGTCGGGACAGGATTACGAGCAGTACTTC	CAISESGQDYEQYF
.	TRBJ1-2	TRBV2	.	TGTGCCAGCAGTGAAGAGGTCGGGGGTGGCTACACCTTC	CASSEEVGGGYTF
TRBD2	TRBJ2-1	TRBV14	.	TGTGCCAGCAGCCAGTTAGCGGGGGGGCTTAATGAGCAGTTCTTC	CASSQLAGGLNEQFF
.	TRBJ2-1	TRBV7-9	.	TGTGCCAGCAGGGTCAAGGCTTCCCTGGATGAGCAGTTCTTC	CASRVKASLDEQFF
.	TRBJ2-2	TRBV4-3	.	TGCGCCAGCAGCCAAGATGACCGCTGGGCCGGGGAGCTGTTTTTT	CASSQDDRWAGELFF
.	TRBJ2-3	TRBV4-3	.	TGCGCCAGCAGCCAAGAAAGGGCGGATACGCAGTATTTT	CASSQERADTQYF